These 16 T cell receptor beta chains were all obtained from the same sample, sequenced in a study of spatial heterogeneity in lung cancer. Study-wide points: In tumors, expanded intratumoral alpha and beta TCR counts tracked mutation counts.

Each CDR3 protein is one row after TCRdb ran MiXCR on the 5' RACE reads. The table includes 20,000 to 30,000 distinct CDR3 sequences, roughly 10% detected once. Time point defined: sample taken at primary tumor resection. These TCRs' antigens remain unknown. The source was lung tumor tissue, collected at surgery. All receptors derive from a male donor with early-stage non-small cell lung cancer.

In this sample, this clonotype turned up many times. The V and J genes are TRBV20-1 and TRBJ2-7; 14 bases are shared with TRBD2. This CDR3 has 16 residues. J was trimmed by 4 bases and V by 3 bases; bases with no gene match: 8. Germline loops: CDR1 DFQATT, CDR2 SNEGSKA (reference sequence). As DNA, the CDR3 is TGCAGTGCTAGCGAGGTGACTAGCGGGGGGGCTTACGAGCAGTACTTC. It encodes CSASEVTSGGAYEQYF.

This clonotype was picked up many times. The chain uses TRBV28 and TRBJ2-7, with a tentative D call TRBD1 (5 bases). Germline V gives CDR1 MDHEN, CDR2 SYDVKM. The CDR3 has 16 amino acids. The CDR3: CVTRRGNRFDLYEQYF. For the CDR3, the DNA is TGTGTTACCCGAAGGGGAAACCGTTTTGACCTCTACGAGCAGTACTTC.

This clonotype was recorded at least ten times. V gene TRBV4-2 combines with J gene TRBJ2-3; 8 bases map to TRBD1. Germline-derived CDR1 and CDR2 are LGHNA and YNFKEQ. V shed 1 base and J 6 bases; nucleotides not matched to a gene: 12. The CDR3 covers 17 residues. This CDR3 reads CASSQAGGQGARDTQYF. DNA for the CDR3: TGTGCCAGCAGCCAAGCAGGAGGCCAGGGGGCACGGGATACGCAGTATTTT.

This clonotype was seen many times. The rearrangement links TRBV3-1 to TRBJ2-3; D might be TRBD1 or TRBD2, each matching 6 bases. The ends were cut back, 1 base at V and 5 bases at J, with 13 bases in the middle. The CDR3 is 15 residues long. Per germline, CDR1 LGHDT and CDR2 YNNKEL (reference sequence). CDR3 in DNA: TGTGCCAGCAGCCAAGGGACCGGGGGCCAAGATACGCAGTATTTT. Its protein is CASSQGTGGQDTQYF.

There are many counts of this clonotype. V usage is TRBV29-1 and J usage is TRBJ2-7; the D is unclear. Germline V CDR1 and CDR2: SQVTM, ANQGSEA. Trimming took off 6 bases at V and 4 bases at J, with 10 bases between the two ends. This CDR3 is built from 11 residues. CDR3: CSVYLNYEQYF. The CDR3 DNA follows: TGCAGCGTCTATCTTAATTACGAGCAGTACTTC.

This clonotype was detected only a few times. V usage is TRBV2 and J usage is TRBJ2-3; 8 nucleotides align to TRBD1. Trimming took 5 bases from V and 2 from J; bases not matched to a gene: 3. CDR3 length: 14 residues. The germline V gene has CDR1 SNHLY and CDR2 FYNNEI. The chain's CDR3 is CASSQGAYTDTQYF. In DNA form, the CDR3 reads TGTGCCAGCAGTCAGGGGGCTTACACAGATACGCAGTATTTT.

The rearrangement joins TRBV9 to TRBJ2-5, with 10 bases that match TRBD1. Per germline, CDR1 SGDLS and CDR2 YYNGEE. V lost 5 bases, J lost 5 bases, and 12 bases stayed unmatched. The CDR3 runs to 16 residues. As DNA, the CDR3 is TGTGCCAGCAGACCGGGACAGGGGAGGTGTGGGGAGACCCAGTACTTC. Translating gives CASRPGQGRCGETQYF. The whole variable domain, remainder taken from reference TRBV9 and TRBJ2-5, is DSGVTQTPKHLITATGQRVTLRCSPRSGDLSVYWYQQSLDQGLQFLIQYYNGEERAKGNILERFSAQQFPDLHSELNLSSLELGDSALYFCASRPGQGRCGETQYFGPGTRLLVL.

This clonotype occurred many times. This CDR3 is CASSAQADSPLHF. CDR3 coding DNA: TGTGCCAGCTCCGCACAGGCGGATTCACCCCTCCACTTT. This chain connects TRBV7-9 to TRBJ1-6, with a possible D match to TRBD1 (5 bases). CDR1 and CDR2 (germline): SEHNR, FQNEAQ (reference sequence). This CDR3 has 13 amino acids. V shed 8 bases and J shed 8 bases, with 13 bases lying between them.

Ten or more counts support this clonotype. V and J are TRBV28 and TRBJ2-7, with 7 bases matching TRBD2. CDR1 MDHEN and CDR2 SYDVKM come from the germline V gene. V was clipped by 6 bases and J by 5 bases; unmatched bases: 4. This CDR3 has 12 residues. The CDR3 coding sequence is TGTGCCAGCAGAGCCAGCGGGAACGAGCAGTACTTC. Translating it yields CASRASGNEQYF. Complete variable domain (other parts from reference TRBV28 and TRBJ2-7): DVKVTQSSRYLVKRTGEKVFLECVQDMDHENMFWYRQDPGLGLRLIYFSYDVKMKEKGDIPEGYSVSREKKERFSLILESASTNQTSMYLCASRASGNEQYFGPGTRLTVT.

This clonotype was picked up many times. The chain links TRBV6-2 or TRBV6-3 to TRBJ1-1; 11 positions match TRBD1. V trimming: 4 bases; J trimming: 0 bases; junction bases outside the gene matches: 7. CDR3 length: 17 amino acids. CDR1 MNHEY and CDR2 SVGEGT come from the germline V gene. For the CDR3, the DNA is TGTGCCAGCAGTTTCCCGGACAGGGGGCATGTGAACACTGAAGCTTTCTTT. Protein: CASSFPDRGHVNTEAFF.

This clonotype was seen many times. The CDR3 is CASSLWAGPYNEQFF. The CDR3 coding sequence is TGTGCCAGCAGCTTATGGGCGGGACCCTACAATGAGCAGTTCTTC. The V and J genes are TRBV7-3 and TRBJ2-1, with D tentatively TRBD2 (6 bases). V was cut by 2 bases and J by 2 bases, with 10 bases left in between. Germline CDR1 is SGHTA and CDR2 is FQGTGA. The CDR3 is made up of 15 amino acids.

This clonotype qualifies as medium-sized (0.01 to 0.1%). The chain employs TRBV7-9 and TRBJ2-7; D uncertain. CDR1 is SEHNR, CDR2 FQNEAQ, per germline (reference sequence). V was clipped by 5 bases and J by 3 bases, with 17 bases between them. The CDR3 has 15 amino acids. CDR3 DNA: TGTGCCAGCAGCCCAGTAGGCGCCAGCCTCTACGAGCAGTACTTC. It codes for CASSPVGASLYEQYF.

V and J are TRBV7-9 and TRBJ2-1; TRBD2 is a possible D gene (6 bases). V lost 1 base and J lost 7, with 14 bases in between. The CDR3 is 15 amino acids. The germline V gene has CDR1 SEHNR and CDR2 FQNEAQ (reference sequence). This CDR3 is CASSLGAGYMNEQFF. CDR3 nucleotide sequence: TGTGCCAGCAGCTTAGGCGCGGGATATATGAATGAGCAGTTCTTC.

This clonotype was recorded at least ten times. The chain recombines TRBV7-2 with TRBJ2-1, with 12 bases fitting TRBD2. Germline assignment: CDR1 SGHTA and CDR2 FQGNSA. This CDR3 region has 15 residues. Trimming at V came to 6 bases and at J to 2 bases, leaving 2 bases not matched to a gene. The CDR3, as DNA: TGTGCCAGCAGGCTAGCGGGGGGGCCCTACAATGAGCAGTTCTTC. Protein sequence: CASRLAGGPYNEQFF.

This clonotype came up many times. The genes are TRBV11-2 and TRBJ1-6, with D tentatively TRBD1 (5 bases). Germline V gene sequence: CDR1 SGHAT, CDR2 FQNNGV. The CDR3 spans 16 residues. The ends were cut back, 5 bases at V and 6 bases at J, with 17 bases in the middle. The CDR3 spells CASSPDGGRVNSPLHF. The CDR3 nucleotides read TGTGCCAGCAGCCCCGATGGGGGACGGGTTAATTCACCCCTCCACTTT.

This clonotype was detected ten times or more. The V and J genes are TRBV5-1 and TRBJ2-7, with D perhaps matching TRBD1 (5 bases). The ends were cut back, 3 bases at V and 6 bases at J, with 13 bases in the middle. CDR3 size: 13 residues. The germline gives CDR1 SGHRS, CDR2 YFSETQ. The DNA for the CDR3 is TGCGCCAGCAGCTCGACAGTGGCGGTCGAGCAGTACTTC. It codes for CASSSTVAVEQYF.